Included here is one TCR beta chain sequence, with context. Its antigen is unidentified. PCR involved 60 Vbeta and 13 Jbeta primers. Original processing methods: In a later analysis, the count reached some 88 million unique TCR beta chains, with roughly 12 million shared. The repertoire was sequenced with immunoSEQ multiplex PCR; TCRdb's copy has only in-frame clones and lacks some. The D gene and trimming were derived from the DNA, and the V and J assignments and clone size from that table. This table has roughly 160,000 clones, approximately 80% appearing once. Germline values: CDR1 SNHLY, CDR2 FYNNEI. V lost 6 bases to trimming and J lost 3 bases, with 9 bases between them. The CDR3 consists of 13 residues. This entry is derived from a study of cytomegalovirus exposure and HLA in healthy donors. General observations from the study: TCR beta V- and J-gene trimming was later associated with a missense DCLRE1C variant. Rarity marked most TCR sequences, yet some public TCRs occurred in many donors. A later analysis by the authors found several of the most significant clusters apparently linked to common viral pathogens.

The sequence was collected from a woman in her twenties or thirties in good health and CMV-seropositive. The gene calls are TRBV2 and TRBJ1-5, with D possibly TRBD1 on 5 matching bases. Sequenced sample: PBMCs. The CDR3 nucleotides are TGTGCCAGCAGCGACAGTCCCAATCAGCCCCAGCATTTT. Protein: CASSDSPNQPQHF.